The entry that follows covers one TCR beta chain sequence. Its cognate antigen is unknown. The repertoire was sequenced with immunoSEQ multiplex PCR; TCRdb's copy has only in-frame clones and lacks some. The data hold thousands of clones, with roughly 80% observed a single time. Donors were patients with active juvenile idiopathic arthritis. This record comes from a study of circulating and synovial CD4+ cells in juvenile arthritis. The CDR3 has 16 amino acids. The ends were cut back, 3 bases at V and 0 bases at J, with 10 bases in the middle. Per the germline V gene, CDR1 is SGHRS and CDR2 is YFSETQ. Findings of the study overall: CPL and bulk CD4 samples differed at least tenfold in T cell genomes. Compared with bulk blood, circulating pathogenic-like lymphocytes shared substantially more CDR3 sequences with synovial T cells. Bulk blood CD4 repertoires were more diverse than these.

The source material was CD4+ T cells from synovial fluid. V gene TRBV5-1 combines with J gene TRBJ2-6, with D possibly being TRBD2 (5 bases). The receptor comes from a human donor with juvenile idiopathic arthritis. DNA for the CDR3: TGCGCCAGCAGCTGGGTCGGGGACTCTGGGGCCAACGTCCTGACTTTC. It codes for CASSWVGDSGANVLTF.